This T cell receptor beta chain came from a study of blood T cell repertoires in COVID-19. This clone was picked up one time. Profiling relied on immunoSEQ multiplex PCR, and the TCRdb table lists in-frame clones only, not all of them. The sample includes 68,000 or so clones, 89% of them seen just once. This CDR3 contains 15 residues. V shed 4 bases, J shed 0 bases, and the junction held 1 base outside the gene matches. The V gene's germline CDR1 is LNHDA and CDR2 SQIVND (reference sequence). The sample was peripheral blood. This chain connects TRBV19 to TRBJ2-1; 9 bases line up with TRBD2. This sequence was found in a man aged 50 or older with active COVID-19. The CDR3 nucleotides are TGTGCCAGTAGTAAAGCGGGGGGCTCCTACAATGAGCAGTTCTTC. Translated: CASSKAGGSYNEQFF. Complete variable domain (other parts from reference TRBV19 and TRBJ2-1): DGGITQSPKYLFRKEGQNVTLSCEQNLNHDAMYWYRQDPGQGLRLIYYSQIVNDFQKGDIAEGYSVSREKKESFPLTVTSAQKNPTAFYLCASSKAGGSYNEQFFGPGTRLTVL.